The sequence of this TCR beta chain was determined in a study of blood T cells in healthy people across ages (dated by TCRdb to between 2014 and 2016). For the wider study: In model experiments, roughly one uniquely barcoded TCR beta cDNA molecule per two T cells was captured by template switching. The study analyzed two additional independent replicas of 1 million unique cDNA reads from the same blood draw for two donors, one aged 18 to 29 and one aged 80 or older. To avoid experimental bias, donors of different ages were distributed randomly across sequencing lanes. Age-related changes in TCR beta repertoire diversity were measured in the study by deep sequencing normalized with unique cDNA molecular identifiers. The donors were divided into four age groups: young (average about 15 years), middle-aged (approximately 39), aged (62) and long-lived (82). Overall study outcomes, separate from this receptor: Because profiling used bulk unsorted PBMCs, naive and antigen-experienced compartments could not be compared conclusively. There was a strong correlation between observed TCR beta diversity and the percentage of naive T cells measured by flow cytometry. Estimates of total diversity based on one million sequenced T cells were regarded as lower bounds and as underestimates. Observed TCR beta diversity per million T cells fell roughly linearly with age, and a significant reduction was already apparent by age roughly 40. The long-lived group showed more naive CD4+ T cells, fewer expanded clones and increased TCR diversity than the aged group, suggesting age selection. Donor CMV infection status was unknown, potentially confounding age-related changes in expanded clonotypes.

Donors were 39 systemically healthy Caucasian individuals from Russia aged roughly 6 to 90 years. Each donor gave approximately 9.3 milliliters of peripheral blood, collected into EDTA-treated Vacutainer tubes. PBMCs were isolated by Ficoll-Paque density-gradient centrifugation, with at least 6 million obtained per sample. Total RNA, at least 5 micrograms per sample, was extracted from PBMCs with Trizol reagent. For every donor, flow cytometry on a PBMC aliquot measured the percentage of naive CD45RAhigh/CD27high T cells. A note on this clonotype: Its antigen has not been determined. No per-base quality is available; no much larger clone lies one base away.

Library construction relied on 5' RACE. The run used an Illumina HiSeq 2500. A second PCR of roughly 6 to 12 cycles was performed with a sample-barcoded 5' primer and a J-beta primer mix. Each TCR beta cDNA molecule received a unique molecular identifier from a template-switch 5' adaptor carrying 12 random nucleotides. Each sample yielded at least 3 million CDR3-containing paired-end reads. The Mint cDNA synthesis kit, primed by a TRBC-specific oligonucleotide, was used to synthesize first-strand cDNA from all RNA. All cDNA was treated with uracil-DNA glycosylase and then went through a first 18-cycle PCR with the universal primers M1SS and BC2_uni_R. For the original study's pipeline: Normalization of each sample was performed by random selection of 1 million high-quality reads, each carrying a distinct molecular identifier. Instead of being binned into consensus sequences, reads that shared molecular identifiers were thrown out. MiTCR, with a Q25 quality threshold and the strictest error-elimination algorithm, was used for CDR3 identification, clonotype clustering and error correction. A nonparametric unseen species model with Euler transformation was used to estimate a lower bound on total TCR beta diversity. Using fastp trimming at Q25 and MiXCR clonotype assembly, TCRdb reanalyzed the public sequencing data and kept in-frame beta chains. CDR3 protein sequences are deduplicated, and each keeps its most common genes and DNA. TCRdb's processing, not the authors', yielded these V and J calls. The sample table lists about 770,000 distinct CDR3 sequences, 40% to 50% of them with a count of one. The ten largest clones capture 15% to 25% of the sample.

The sequenced sample was blood. This TCR was sampled from a man in his 60s in good health.

CDR3 reads: CARGRSGTQYF. In nucleotide form, the sequence is TGTGCTAGGGGCCGTTCAGGGACCCAGTACTTC. The chain was built from TRBV30 and TRBJ2-5, with a tentative D gene TRBD1 over 5 matching bases. The germline V gene (reference sequence) provides CDR1 GTSNPN and CDR2 SVGIG. From the cysteine up to the phenylalanine, the CDR3 has a length of 11 residues. Just CDR3 DNA is preserved here, 33 bases in frame from base 1.